These 29 T cell receptor beta chains share one sample of origin, sequenced in a study of blood T cell repertoires in COVID-19. TCRdb keeps only in-frame clones here, not all; method: immunoSEQ multiplex PCR. The sample yields about 260,000 clones, around nine tenths seen once. Input material: peripheral blood. Receptor source: a man aged 35 to 55 who had recovered from COVID-19.

This chain uses TRBV7-3 with TRBJ2-1; a weak D match, TRBD1 (5 bases). Looked up from germline, CDR1 is SGHTA and CDR2 is FQGTGA. The CDR3 extends over 14 amino acids. The V gene lost 2 bases and the J gene lost 8 bases, with 13 bases spanning the gap. DNA for the CDR3: TGTGCCAGCAGCTTAGGGGCAGGGTTTCATGAGCAGTTCTTC. It is translated as CASSLGAGFHEQFF.

This clone showed up just a few times. The rearrangement links TRBV3-1 (or the pseudogene TRBV3-2) to TRBJ1-1; perhaps TRBD1 as D (5 bases). V lost 3 bases, J lost 1 base, and 6 bases lay in between. The germline CDR1 and CDR2 sequences are LGHDT and YNNKEL (reference sequence). CDR3 length: 13 residues. The CDR3 DNA reads as TGTGCCAGCAGCCAGCAGGGGAACACTGAAGCTTTCTTT. Amino acid sequence: CASSQQGNTEAFF.

V gene TRBV5-4 combines with J gene TRBJ2-3, with 11 nucleotides matching TRBD2. V lost 4 bases and J lost 4; bases outside the gene matches: 11. The CDR3 spans 17 residues. Germline CDR1 reads SGHNT; CDR2 reads YYREEE (reference sequence). The CDR3 is CASSPGGSGGASDTQYF. In DNA, the CDR3 is TGTGCCAGCAGCCCTGGTGGTAGCGGGGGGGCCTCAGATACGCAGTATTTT.

The genes are TRBV15 and TRBJ2-1; TRBD1 might be the D (6 bases). Per the germline V gene, CDR1 is LNHNV and CDR2 is YYDKDF (reference sequence). This CDR3 is 13 amino acids long. The V end lost 2 bases, the J end lost 10 bases, and 12 bases lay between the germline ends. In DNA form, the CDR3 reads TGTGCCACCAGCAGAAATACAGGGTACGAGCAGTTCTTC. It yields the protein CATSRNTGYEQFF. Drawing the rest from reference TRBV15 and TRBJ2-1, the complete variable domain is DAMVIQNPRYQVTQFGKPVTLSCSQTLNHNVMYWYQQKSSQAPKLLFHYYDKDFNNEADTPDNFQSRRPNTSFCFLDIRSPGLGDTAMYLCATSRNTGYEQFFGPGTRLTVL.

The rearrangement uses TRBV11-2 and TRBJ2-2; 8 nucleotides match TRBD1. Germline CDR1 SGHAT, CDR2 FQNNGV. The CDR3 is 17 amino acids. With 2 bases clipped from V and 0 bases from J, the junction kept 5 bases outside the gene matches. CDR3 sequence (DNA): TGTGCCAGCAGCTTAAGTCAACAGGGGGCGAACACCGGGGAGCTGTTTTTT. This codes for CASSLSQQGANTGELFF. Full variable domain (outside the CDR3, taken from reference TRBV11-2 and TRBJ2-2): EAGVAQSPRYKIIEKRQSVAFWCNPISGHATLYWYQQILGQGPKLLIQFQNNGVVDDSQLPKDRFSAERLKGVDSTLKIQPAKLEDSAVYLCASSLSQQGANTGELFFGEGSRLTVL.

The chain recombines TRBV5-4 with TRBJ2-7; the match to TRBD2 covers 9 bases. The CDR3 sequence is 16 residues long. Germline V lookup: CDR1 SGHNT, CDR2 YYREEE (reference sequence). The V and J ends lost 0 bases and 3 bases, in that order; junction bases with no gene match: 7. This chain's CDR3 is CASSLAGVAGVYEQYF. In DNA, the CDR3 is TGTGCCAGCAGCTTGGCCGGGGTAGCGGGAGTCTACGAGCAGTACTTC.

This clone was detected only a few times. This chain links TRBV7-2 with TRBJ1-5, with D possibly TRBD1 on 6 matching bases. The CDR3 extends over 17 amino acids. Germline V gives CDR1 SGHTA, CDR2 FQGNSA. The germline V and J ends were trimmed by 4 bases and 4 bases, with 20 bases remaining between them. The CDR3 sequence: CASSSDRGGGENQPQHF. The CDR3 DNA reads as TGTGCCAGCAGCTCCGACCGGGGGGGCGGAGAAAATCAGCCCCAGCATTTT. Drawing the rest from reference TRBV7-2 and TRBJ1-5, the complete variable domain is GAGVSQSPSNKVTEKGKDVELRCDPISGHTALYWYRQSLGQGLEFLIYFQGNSAPDKSGLPSDRFSAERTGGSVSTLTIQRTQQEDSAVYLCASSSDRGGGENQPQHFGDGTRLSIL.

The genes are TRBV6-2 or TRBV6-3 and TRBJ2-7, with D possibly matching TRBD2 (5 bases). The germline CDR1 and CDR2 sequences are MNHEY and SVGEGT. Trimming took 4 bases from V and 2 from J, leaving 18 bases between them. CDR3 length equals 16 residues. CDR3 sequence: CASSFPRSGVTYEQYF. Here the CDR3 DNA reads TGTGCCAGCAGTTTCCCTCGATCCGGGGTTACCTACGAGCAGTACTTC.

The chain recombines TRBV18 with TRBJ2-5; D perhaps matches TRBD1 (6 bases). The CDR3 covers 18 residues. In germline, CDR1 is KGHSH, CDR2 LQKENI. Between the trimmed V and J ends, which lost 6 bases and 1 base, there was a span of 24 bases. This CDR3 is CASSSLGGGDASQETQYF. In nucleotides, the CDR3 is TGTGCCAGCTCCTCCCTGGGTGGGGGCGATGCTTCCCAAGAGACCCAGTACTTC.

The gene calls are TRBV7-2 and TRBJ2-7, with 12 bases aligning to TRBD2. Per the germline V gene, CDR1 is SGHTA and CDR2 is FQGNSA. V was pared by 5 bases and J by 3 bases, with 2 bases of the junction left unmatched. The CDR3 extends over 14 amino acids. The CDR3 coding sequence is TGTGCCAGCAGCATACTAGCGGGGGGCTACGAGCAGTACTTC. It encodes CASSILAGGYEQYF.

This clone was seen just once. The chain uses TRBV18 and TRBJ2-7, with 7 bases fitting TRBD2. J lost 3 bases, V lost 0 bases, and 5 bases had no gene match. Germline V gene data show CDR1 as KGHSH and CDR2 as LQKENI. The CDR3 consists of 15 residues. In DNA form, the CDR3 reads TGTGCCAGCTCACCACCCGGGGGGATTCGCTACGAGCAGTACTTC. Its protein product is CASSPPGGIRYEQYF.

The chain recombines TRBV28 with TRBJ2-3, with D perhaps TRBD2 (6 bases). This CDR3 contains 15 residues. Germline CDR1 is MDHEN and CDR2 is SYDVKM. Trimming shortened V by 5 bases and J by 2 bases, and 14 bases separated the two germline ends. In DNA form, the CDR3 reads TGTGCCAGCAGTCCGGGACTTACTTACACAGATACGCAGTATTTT. Translated, it gives CASSPGLTYTDTQYF.

The rearrangement uses TRBV29-1 and TRBJ2-7, with 8 bases that match TRBD2. CDR3 length equals 13 residues. The V gene's germline CDR1 is SQVTM and CDR2 ANQGSEA. V dropped 4 bases and J dropped 5; count of bases not matched to a gene: 7. The DNA for the CDR3 is TGCAGCGTTGTAGGCGGGGGGTCCCACGAGCAGTACTTC. Protein sequence: CSVVGGGSHEQYF.

V usage is TRBV14 and J usage is TRBJ2-3; D is unclear. This CDR3 is 11 amino acids long. Per the germline V gene, CDR1 is SGHDN and CDR2 is FVKESK. Deletions cut 3 bases from V and 5 bases from J, with 3 bases between. CDR3 bases: TGTGCCAGCAGCCACTTAGATACGCAGTATTTT. This sequence encodes CASSHLDTQYF.

This rearrangement joins TRBV30 to TRBJ2-2, with TRBD2 matching 11 bases. The CDR3 runs 14 residues. Losses at the gene ends were 2 bases for V and 6 bases for J; bases not matched to a gene: 2. Germline V gives CDR1 GTSNPN, CDR2 SVGIG (reference sequence). In nucleotides, the CDR3 is TGTGCCTGGAGTCAACTAGCGGGAGCCGGGGAGCTGTTTTTT. It encodes CAWSQLAGAGELFF.

CDR3 residues: CASSLGRGVGGYTF. CDR3 nucleotide sequence: TGTGCCAGCAGCTTAGGTCGGGGGGTGGGTGGCTACACCTTC. This sequence joins TRBV7-2 and TRBJ1-2; possibly TRBD1 for D (5 bases). Germline V gives CDR1 SGHTA, CDR2 FQGNSA. This CDR3 region has 14 residues. V was shortened by 1 base and J by 7 bases, with 13 bases between the two germline ends.

V gene TRBV7-8 combines with J gene TRBJ1-3; 8 bases fit TRBD1. This CDR3 has 17 amino acids. Germline V gene data show CDR1 as SGHVS and CDR2 as FQNEAQ. After removal of 8 bases from V and 0 bases from J, the junction contained 12 bases not matched to a gene. CDR3 nucleotide sequence: TGTGCCAGCTCAATCCGGGACAGGTCATTCTCTGGAAACACCATATATTTT. It encodes CASSIRDRSFSGNTIYF.

The chain links TRBV7-6 to TRBJ2-5, with 12 bases lining up with TRBD2. With V trimmed by 2 bases and J by 4 bases, 5 bases remained unmatched. Germline V gene sequence: CDR1 SGHVS, CDR2 FNYEAQ. This CDR3 comprises 16 residues. CDR3 nucleotides: TGTGCCAGCAGCTTACTAGCGGGAGGGCCGGGAGAGACCCAGTACTTC. It yields the protein CASSLLAGGPGETQYF. Full variable domain (missing parts from reference TRBV7-6 and TRBJ2-5): GAGVSQSPRYKVTKRGQDVALRCDPISGHVSLYWYRQALGQGPEFLTYFNYEAQQDKSGLPNDRFSAERPEGSISTLTIQRTEQRDSAMYRCASSLLAGGPGETQYFGPGTRLLVL.

CDR3 region: CASAASGLYNEQFF. CDR3 DNA sequence: TGTGCCAGCGCCGCTAGCGGGCTATACAATGAGCAGTTCTTC. The V call is TRBV3-1 (or the pseudogene TRBV3-2), the J call TRBJ2-1, with 8 bases identical to TRBD2. The ends lost 8 bases at V and 4 bases at J; junction bases unmatched: 7. The CDR3 is 14 amino acids. CDR1 and CDR2 from the germline V gene are LGHDT and YNNKEL (reference sequence).

The chain links TRBV4-1 to TRBJ2-3, with 7 bases matching TRBD2. The germline V gene encodes CDR1 MGHRA and CDR2 YSYEKL. The CDR3 has 15 residues. The ends lost 1 base at V and 1 base at J; junction bases unmatched: 2. Here the CDR3 reads CASSQGAGGTDTQYF. CDR3 coding DNA: TGCGCCAGCAGCCAAGGGGCGGGGGGCACAGATACGCAGTATTTT.

The chain has TRBV3-1 (or the pseudogene TRBV3-2) and TRBJ2-4, with D maybe TRBD1 (6 bases). This CDR3 region has 14 residues. The V end was cut by 4 bases, the J end by 4 bases, with 11 bases between. The germline V gene has CDR1 LGHDT and CDR2 YNNKEL (reference sequence). The CDR3 spells CASSRSTGKNIQYF. Written as DNA, the CDR3 is TGTGCCAGCAGCCGATCGACAGGAAAAAACATTCAGTACTTC.

CDR3 DNA: TGTGCCAGCAGCTCCACATACAACACTGAAGCTTTCTTT. Protein sequence: CASSSTYNTEAFF. V gene TRBV3-1 (or the pseudogene TRBV3-2) combines with J gene TRBJ1-1; D not resolved. Germline V gene sequence: CDR1 LGHDT, CDR2 YNNKEL (reference sequence). V lost 5 bases and J lost 2, with 9 bases in between. The CDR3 totals 13 residues.

The chain recombines TRBV9 with TRBJ2-5; 8 bases align to TRBD2. Germline V CDR1 and CDR2: SGDLS, YYNGEE. V dropped 3 bases and J dropped 5; count of bases not matched to a gene: 15. CDR3 length: 17 residues. The CDR3 nucleotides are TGTGCCAGCAGCGGCGTAAAGGTCTGGCGGGGGGAGGAGACCCAGTACTTC. Protein sequence: CASSGVKVWRGEETQYF.

This clone appeared once. The chain has TRBV15 and TRBJ2-5, with D possibly matching TRBD1 (6 bases). Germline V gene lookup returns CDR1 LNHNV and CDR2 YYDKDF (reference sequence). The CDR3 length is 13 residues. Deletions cut 3 bases from V and 4 bases from J, with 9 bases between. Here the CDR3 DNA reads TGTGCCACCAGCAGGGACAGCGGAGAGACCCAGTACTTC. Its translation: CATSRDSGETQYF.

This clone was observed a handful of times. This chain uses TRBV10-3 with TRBJ2-5; TRBD1 agrees at 7 bases. The CDR3 is 14 residues long. Germline CDR1 reads ENHRY; CDR2 reads SYGVKD. The V segment lost 6 bases and the J segment 3 bases; nucleotides outside the gene matches: 7. CDR3 in DNA: TGTGCCATCAGCCGGACAGGTACTGAAGAGACCCAGTACTTC. Amino acids: CAISRTGTEETQYF.

The chain couples TRBV5-1 to TRBJ1-2; 7 nucleotides agree with TRBD1. Trimming removed 0 bases from V and 4 bases from J; junction bases left unmatched: 3. The germline V gene has CDR1 SGHRS and CDR2 YFSETQ. The CDR3 totals 14 residues. This CDR3 reads CASSLVGGFYGYTF. DNA for the CDR3: TGCGCCAGCAGCTTGGTAGGGGGCTTCTATGGCTACACCTTC.

V and J are TRBV21-1 and TRBJ2-1; the table assigns TRBD2, which was not confirmed against the DNA. TRBV21-1 is deemed a pseudogene. CDR3 length equals 16 residues. In DNA form, the CDR3 reads TGTGCCAGCAGGCTCGCTAGGGGCGGGGGGAAGACTGAGCAGTTCTTC. It is translated as CASRLARGGGKTEQFF.

CDR3 sequence reads: CASSLDSLRETQYF. For the CDR3, the DNA is TGTGCCAGCAGCTTGGACAGCCTGAGGGAGACCCAGTACTTC. The rearrangement joins TRBV7-2 to TRBJ2-5, with D maybe TRBD1 (6 bases). Germline V gene sequence: CDR1 SGHTA, CDR2 FQGNSA. This CDR3 spans 14 amino acids. Trimming cost V 3 bases and J 5 bases, with 13 bases left between them.

In this sample, this clone turned up once. The chain employs TRBV11-2 and TRBJ2-5, with 8 bases lining up with TRBD2. This CDR3 has 15 amino acids. The germline CDR1 and CDR2 sequences are SGHAT and FQNNGV. The trim removed 10 bases at V and 4 bases at J, leaving 14 bases unmatched. The CDR3 bases are TGTGCCACCGCGATGGCGGGAGGCGTGGGAGAGACCCAGTACTTC. This codes for CATAMAGGVGETQYF. The full variable domain, with the rest looked up from reference TRBV11-2 and TRBJ2-5, is EAGVAQSPRYKIIEKRQSVAFWCNPISGHATLYWYQQILGQGPKLLIQFQNNGVVDDSQLPKDRFSAERLKGVDSTLKIQPAKLEDSAVYLCATAMAGGVGETQYFGPGTRLLVL.